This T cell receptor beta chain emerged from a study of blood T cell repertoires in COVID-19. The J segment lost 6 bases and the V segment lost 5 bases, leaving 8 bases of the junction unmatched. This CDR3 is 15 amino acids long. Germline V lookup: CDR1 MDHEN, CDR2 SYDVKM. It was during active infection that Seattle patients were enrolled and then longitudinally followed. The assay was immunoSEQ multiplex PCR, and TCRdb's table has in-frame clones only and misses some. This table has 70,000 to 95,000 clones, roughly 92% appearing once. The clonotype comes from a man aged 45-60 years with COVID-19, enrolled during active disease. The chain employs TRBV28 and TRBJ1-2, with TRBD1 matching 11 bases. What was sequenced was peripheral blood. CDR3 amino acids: CASSQGTGGTDGYTF. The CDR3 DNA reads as TGTGCCAGCAGTCAGGGGACAGGGGGAACGGATGGCTACACCTTC.